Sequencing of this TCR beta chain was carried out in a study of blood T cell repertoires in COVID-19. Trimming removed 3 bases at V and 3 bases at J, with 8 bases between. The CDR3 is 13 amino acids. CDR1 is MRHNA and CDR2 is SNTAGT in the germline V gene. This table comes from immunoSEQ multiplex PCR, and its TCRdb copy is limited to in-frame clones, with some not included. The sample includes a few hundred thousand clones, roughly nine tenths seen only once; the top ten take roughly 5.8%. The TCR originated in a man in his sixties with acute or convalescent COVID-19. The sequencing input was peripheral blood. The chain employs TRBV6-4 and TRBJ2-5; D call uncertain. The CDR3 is CASSEPPEETQYF. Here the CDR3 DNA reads TGTGCCAGCAGTGAGCCCCCGGAAGAGACCCAGTACTTC.